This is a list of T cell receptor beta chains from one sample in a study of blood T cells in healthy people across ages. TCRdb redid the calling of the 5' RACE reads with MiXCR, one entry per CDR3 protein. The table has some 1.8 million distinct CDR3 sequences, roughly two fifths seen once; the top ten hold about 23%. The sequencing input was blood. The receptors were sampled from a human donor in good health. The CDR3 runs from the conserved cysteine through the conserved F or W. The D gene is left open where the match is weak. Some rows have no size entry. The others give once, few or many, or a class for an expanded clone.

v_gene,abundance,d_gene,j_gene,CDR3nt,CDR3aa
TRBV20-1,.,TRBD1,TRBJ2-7,TGCAGTGCTCGTCGGGACAGCCTCTACGAGCAGTACTTC,CSARRDSLYEQYF
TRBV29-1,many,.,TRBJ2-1,TGCAGCGTTGAGGGCAGCTACAATGAGCAGTTCTTC,CSVEGSYNEQFF
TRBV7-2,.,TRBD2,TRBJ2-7,TGTGCCAGCAGCCGCCTAGCGGGGGGGTCGGGGGAGCAGTACTTC,CASSRLAGGSGEQYF
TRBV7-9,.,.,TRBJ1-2,TGTGCCAGCAGCGCACTAGGGGGCTATGGCTACACCTTC,CASSALGGYGYTF
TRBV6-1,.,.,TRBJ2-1,TGTGCCAGCAGTGAAGTGACAGGCGACGGGGGCAATGAGCAGTTCTTC,CASSEVTGDGGNEQFF
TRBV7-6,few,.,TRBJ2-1,TGTGCCAGCAGCGGAAGTTACCGGGGTTACAATGAGCAGTTCTTC,CASSGSYRGYNEQFF
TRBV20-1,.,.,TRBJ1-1,TGCAGTGCTAGAGGGTGGGCCGGGGCATACGGCACTGAAGCTTTCTTT,CSARGWAGAYGTEAFF
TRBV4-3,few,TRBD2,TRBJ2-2,TGCGCCAGCAGCCAAGATTCCCGAGTAAGCGGGGAAGCGAACACCGGGGAGCTGTTTTTT,CASSQDSRVSGEANTGELFF
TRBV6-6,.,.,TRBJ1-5,TGTGCCAGCAGTTCTACGGGACAAAGCAATCAGCCCCAGCATTTT,CASSSTGQSNQPQHF
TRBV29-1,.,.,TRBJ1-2,TGCAGCGGTGGTTCAGGGGTAGACTATGGCTACACCTTC,CSGGSGVDYGYTF
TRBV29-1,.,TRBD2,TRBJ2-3,TGCAGCGGATGGGCGGGGGAAGCTAGCACAGATACGCAGTATTTT,CSGWAGEASTDTQYF
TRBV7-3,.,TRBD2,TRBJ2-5,TGTGCCGGCAGTTTTAGCGGGGGGGGCCAAGAGACCCAGTACTTC,CAGSFSGGGQETQYF
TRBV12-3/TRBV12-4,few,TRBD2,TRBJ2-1,TGTGCCAGCAGTTTAGGCCCGGGACTAGCGGGGGGTAAAAGCTCCTACAATGAGCAGTTCTTC,CASSLGPGLAGGKSSYNEQFF
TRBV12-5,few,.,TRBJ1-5,TGTGTTAGTGGAGGACAGCTGGGCGAACCCCAGCATTTT,CVSGGQLGEPQHF
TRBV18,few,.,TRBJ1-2,TGTGCCAGCTCACCTGAGATCTATGGCTACACCTTC,CASSPEIYGYTF
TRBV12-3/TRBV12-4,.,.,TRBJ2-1,TGTGCCAGCAGTTTTGGGGGCCAGAGCTACAATGAGCAGTTCTTC,CASSFGGQSYNEQFF
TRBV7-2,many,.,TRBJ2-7,TGTGCCAGCAGCTTAGTCGTTTCCTACGAGCAGTACTTC,CASSLVVSYEQYF
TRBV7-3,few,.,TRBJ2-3,TGTGCCAGCAGCCAGCAAGGGGGAGGTGATACGCAGTATTTT,CASSQQGGGDTQYF
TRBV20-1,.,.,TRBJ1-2,TGCAGGGTATCGGACGGAGACCTTAACTATGGCTACACCTTC,CRVSDGDLNYGYTF
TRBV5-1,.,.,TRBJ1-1,TGCGCCAGCAGCTCATGGGGAGAGAACACTGAAGCTTTCTTT,CASSSWGENTEAFF
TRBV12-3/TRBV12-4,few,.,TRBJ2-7,TGTGCCAGCAGTTTCAGGGCAGCTTACACCTACGAGCAGTACTTC,CASSFRAAYTYEQYF
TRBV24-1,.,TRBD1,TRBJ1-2,TGTGCCACCAGTGACCGGACAGGGAGGAACTATGGCTACACCTTC,CATSDRTGRNYGYTF
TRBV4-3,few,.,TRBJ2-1,TGCGCCAGCAGCCAAGAATTGTATAGGGGGGCCTCGAACAATGAGCAGTTCTTC,CASSQELYRGASNNEQFF
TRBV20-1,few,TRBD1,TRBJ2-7,TGCAGTGCTAGGGGACAGGGGATCCGAACTTCCTACGAGCAGTACTTC,CSARGQGIRTSYEQYF
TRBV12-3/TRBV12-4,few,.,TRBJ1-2,TGTGCCAGCAGTTCTGGGCAGTTCAATGGCTACACCTTC,CASSSGQFNGYTF
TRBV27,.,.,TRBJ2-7,TGTGCCAGCAGTTCCTCCGGGACATCCTCCTACGAGCAGTACTTC,CASSSSGTSSYEQYF
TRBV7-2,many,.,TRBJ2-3,TGTGCCAGCAGCGCGTTACAAGATACGCAGTATTTT,CASSALQDTQYF
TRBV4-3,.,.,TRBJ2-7,TGCGCCAGCAGCCAAGATTGGACGGAGGACCTCTACGAGCAGTACTTC,CASSQDWTEDLYEQYF
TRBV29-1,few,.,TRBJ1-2,TGCAGCGTGAAGGATGACTATGGCTACACCTTC,CSVKDDYGYTF
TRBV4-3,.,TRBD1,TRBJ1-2,TGCGCCAGCAGCCAAGGCCCAGGCAGGGGGACGAGAGGCTACACCTTC,CASSQGPGRGTRGYTF
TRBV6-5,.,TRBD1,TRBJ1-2,TGTGCCAGCAGCCGACAGGGGAATGACTATGGCTACACCTTC,CASSRQGNDYGYTF
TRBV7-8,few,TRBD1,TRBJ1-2,TGTGCCAGCAGCTTAACGGGACAGGCGTTGATTTCTAACTATGGCTACACCTTC,CASSLTGQALISNYGYTF
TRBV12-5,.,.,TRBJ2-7,TGTGCTAGTGGTTTGGAGGGGCCCCTCTACGAGCAGTACTTC,CASGLEGPLYEQYF
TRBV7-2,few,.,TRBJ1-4,TGTGCCAGCAGCTTAGGTGGACACCCTAATGAAAAACTGTTTTTT,CASSLGGHPNEKLFF
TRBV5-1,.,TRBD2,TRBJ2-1,TGCGCCAGCAGCTTGGCCGTTAGACTAGCGGGGTACAATGAGCAGTTCTTC,CASSLAVRLAGYNEQFF
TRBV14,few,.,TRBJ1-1,TGTGCCAGCAGCCAAGGACACAACACTGAAGCTTTCTTT,CASSQGHNTEAFF
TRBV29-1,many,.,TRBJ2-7,TGCAGCGTACAGGGTTGGGACTACGAGCAGTACTTC,CSVQGWDYEQYF
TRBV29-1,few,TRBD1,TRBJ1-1,TGCAGCGTATTGACAGGGAATACTGAAGCTTTCTTT,CSVLTGNTEAFF
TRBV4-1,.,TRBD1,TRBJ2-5,TGCGCCAGCAGCCCCGACAGGGCCAAGGCCCAGTACTTC,CASSPDRAKAQYF
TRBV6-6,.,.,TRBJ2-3,TGTGCCAGCAGACGGACGGGAGGCACAGATACGCAGTATTTT,CASRRTGGTDTQYF
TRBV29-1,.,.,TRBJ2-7,TGCAGCGTTCGTGACATCAACTTTTCCTACGAGCAGTACTTC,CSVRDINFSYEQYF
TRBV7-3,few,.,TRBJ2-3,TGTGCCAGCAGCCCCAACGGTGGGGCCATAGATACGCAGTATTTT,CASSPNGGAIDTQYF
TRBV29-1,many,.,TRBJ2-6,TGCAGCGTTCCCGGTGCAGATGGGGCCAACGTCCTGACTTTC,CSVPGADGANVLTF
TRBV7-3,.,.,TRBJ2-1,TGTGCCAGCAGGTTGGGCACCCGGGAGGAGCAGTTCTTC,CASRLGTREEQFF
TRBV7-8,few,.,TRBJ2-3,TGTGCCAGCAGCTCCCGTGCTTATACGCAGTATTTT,CASSSRAYTQYF
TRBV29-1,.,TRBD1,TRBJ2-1,TGCAGCTTTGGGACAGGGGGCTACAATAAGCAGTTCTTC,CSFGTGGYNKQFF
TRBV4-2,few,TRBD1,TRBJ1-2,TGTGCCAGCAGCCAAGCAGGGGGTACGGCGAACTATGGCTACACCTTC,CASSQAGGTANYGYTF
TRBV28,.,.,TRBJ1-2,TGTGCCAGCAGTCCGTACAGCGATGGCTACACCTTC,CASSPYSDGYTF
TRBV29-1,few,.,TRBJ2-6,TGCAGCGTAGGGCAATCCGGGTCTGGGGCCAACGTCCTGACTTTC,CSVGQSGSGANVLTF
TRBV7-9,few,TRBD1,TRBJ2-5,TGTGCCAGCAGTTCAGACGACAGGGTGACCCAGTACTTC,CASSSDDRVTQYF
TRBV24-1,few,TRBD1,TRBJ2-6,TGTGCCACCAGTGATTCCCCGGGACAGGGCTCCTCTGGGGCCAACGTCCTGACTTTC,CATSDSPGQGSSGANVLTF
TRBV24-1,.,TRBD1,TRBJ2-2,TGTGCCACCAGTGACCCTAGACAGGGGGCGAGCGGGGAGCTGTTTTTT,CATSDPRQGASGELFF
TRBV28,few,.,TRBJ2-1,TGTGCCAGCAGTAGCTCGTGGAGCGACGAGCAGTTCTTC,CASSSSWSDEQFF
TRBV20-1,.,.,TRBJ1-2,TGCAGTGCCAGGAGGAAGACAAATAAGGATGGCTACACCTTC,CSARRKTNKDGYTF
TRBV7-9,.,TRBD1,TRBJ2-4,TGTGCCAGCGGGACAGGGCTAGCCAAAAACATTCAGTACTTC,CASGTGLAKNIQYF